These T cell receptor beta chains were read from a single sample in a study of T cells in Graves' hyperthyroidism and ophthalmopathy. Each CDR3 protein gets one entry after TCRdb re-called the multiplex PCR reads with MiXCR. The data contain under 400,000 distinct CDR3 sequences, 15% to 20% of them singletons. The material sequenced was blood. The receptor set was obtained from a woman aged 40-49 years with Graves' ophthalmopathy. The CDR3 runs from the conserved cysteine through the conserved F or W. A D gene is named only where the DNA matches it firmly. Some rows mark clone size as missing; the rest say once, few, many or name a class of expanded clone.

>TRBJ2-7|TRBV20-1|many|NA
TGCAGTGCTAGCGGGAGCCCTACCTACGAGCAGTACTTC
CSASGSPTYEQYF
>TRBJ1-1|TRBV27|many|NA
TGTGCCAGCAGGCTAAGGGAGAACACTGAAGCTTTCTTT
CASRLRENTEAFF
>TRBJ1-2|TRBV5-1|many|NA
TGCGCCAGCAGAGAGGGAGGCTATGGCTACACCTTC
CASREGGYGYTF
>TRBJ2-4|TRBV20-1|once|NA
TGCAGTGCAAGGGAGGGGGGAAACATTCAGTACTTC
CSAREGGNIQYF
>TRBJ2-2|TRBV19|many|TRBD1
TGTGCCAGTAGTTCCCCAACTGGACAGGGTCGGACCGGGGAGCTGTTTTTT
CASSSPTGQGRTGELFF
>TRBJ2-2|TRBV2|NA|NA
TGTGCCTCAAACCCTCACGGGGCAGGGTCCGGGGAGCTGTTTTTT
CASNPHGAGSGELFF
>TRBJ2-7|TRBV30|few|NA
TGTGCCTGGAGTGTACCAGGGGCTTACGAGCAGTACTTC
CAWSVPGAYEQYF
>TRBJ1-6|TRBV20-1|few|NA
TGCAGTGCTAGACCTCCCGGGGGCCTAACCCTCCACTTT
CSARPPGGLTLHF
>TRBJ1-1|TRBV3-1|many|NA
TGTGCCAGCAGCCAAGTACTTGGGGACACTGAAGCTTTCTTT
CASSQVLGDTEAFF
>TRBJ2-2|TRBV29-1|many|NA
TGCAGCGCTGGATCAGTGAACACCGGGGAGCTGTTTTTT
CSAGSVNTGELFF
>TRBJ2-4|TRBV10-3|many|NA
TGTGCCATCAGTGGGACAGCCAAAAACATTCAGTACTTC
CAISGTAKNIQYF
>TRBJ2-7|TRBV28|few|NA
TGTGCCAGCAGTTCCCCAGGGGTGCGCGGAGCCTACGAGCAGTACTTC
CASSSPGVRGAYEQYF
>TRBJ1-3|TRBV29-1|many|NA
TGCAGCGTTGGGTTGGGTCACTCTGGAAACACCATATATTTT
CSVGLGHSGNTIYF
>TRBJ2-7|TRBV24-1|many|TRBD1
TGTGCCACCAGCCGGGACAGCACCTACGAGCAGTACTTC
CATSRDSTYEQYF
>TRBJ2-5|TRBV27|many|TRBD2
TGTGCCAGCAGCCCCATAGCGGGAGGGACGGAGACCCAGTACTTC
CASSPIAGGTETQYF
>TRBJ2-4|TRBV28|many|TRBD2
TGTGCCAGCAGTATGGTGGTGGGGACTACCTTGGGTGCCAAAAACATTCAGTACTTC
CASSMVVGTTLGAKNIQYF
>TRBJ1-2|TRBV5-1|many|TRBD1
TGCGCCAGCAGCACGGGACAGTCCAGTGGCTACACCTTC
CASSTGQSSGYTF
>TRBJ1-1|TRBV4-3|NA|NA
TGCGCCAGCAGCCAAAGGTGGAGCACTGAAGCTTTCTTT
CASSQRWSTEAFF
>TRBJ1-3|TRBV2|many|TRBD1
TGTGCCAGCAGTGCCCTCCGGACAGGGGTCGGAAACACCATATATTTT
CASSALRTGVGNTIYF
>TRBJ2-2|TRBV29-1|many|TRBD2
TGCAGCGTTTCTAGCGGGGCCGGGGAGCTGTTTTTT
CSVSSGAGELFF
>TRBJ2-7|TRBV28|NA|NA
TGTGCCAGCAGTGCCCCCTCCGGGACACGTTTCTACGAGCAGTACTTC
CASSAPSGTRFYEQYF
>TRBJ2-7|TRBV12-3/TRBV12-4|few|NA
TGTGCCAGCAGTTTTTTAGACACTTCCTACGAGCAGTACTTC
CASSFLDTSYEQYF
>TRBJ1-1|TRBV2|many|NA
TGTGCCAGCTATAAGGGGAGGGGGAGCACTGAAGCTTTCTTT
CASYKGRGSTEAFF
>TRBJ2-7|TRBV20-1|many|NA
TGCAGTGCTCAGGACCCGCCCTCCTACGAGCAGTACTTC
CSAQDPPSYEQYF
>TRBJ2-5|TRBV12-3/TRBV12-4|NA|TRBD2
TGTGCCAGCAGTTTTATATTGACTAGCGGGAGGGGGTCCCAAGAGACCCAGTACTTC
CASSFILTSGRGSQETQYF
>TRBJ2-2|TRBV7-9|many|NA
TGTGCCAGCAGCTTACTCCGAGGGGCGGGGGAGCTGTTTTTT
CASSLLRGAGELFF
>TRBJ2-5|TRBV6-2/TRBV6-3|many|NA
TGTGCCAGCAGGGAACTAGGTGCGGGGGAGACCCAGTACTTC
CASRELGAGETQYF
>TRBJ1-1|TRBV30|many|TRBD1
TGTGCCTGCGACAGGGGGCCGAACGCTGAAGCTTTCTTT
CACDRGPNAEAFF
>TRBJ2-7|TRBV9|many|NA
TGTGCCAGCAGCGTAGGAAACAGGGACGAGCAGTACTTC
CASSVGNRDEQYF
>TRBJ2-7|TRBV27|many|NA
TGTGCCAGCAGTAATTGGGAGCAGGCAGCAGACGAGCAGTACTTC
CASSNWEQAADEQYF
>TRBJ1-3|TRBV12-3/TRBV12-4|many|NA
TGTGCCAGCAGCCAGGGGTTTGGAAACACCATATATTTT
CASSQGFGNTIYF
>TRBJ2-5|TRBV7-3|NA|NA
TGTGCCAGCAGCCCAGGAGCCTGGGAGACCCAGTACTTC
CASSPGAWETQYF
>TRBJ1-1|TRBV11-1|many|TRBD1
TGTGCCAGCAGCTTAGCCGGGACAGGAAGTTTCACTGAAGCTTTCTTT
CASSLAGTGSFTEAFF
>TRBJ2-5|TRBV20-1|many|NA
TGCAGTGCTAGAGCCAACTTATGGGAGACCCAGTACTTC
CSARANLWETQYF
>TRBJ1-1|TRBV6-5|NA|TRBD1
TGTGCCAGCAGTTTGACAGGGCCTTTCACTGAAGCTTTCTTT
CASSLTGPFTEAFF
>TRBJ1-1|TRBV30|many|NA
TGTGCCTGGAGTGTGACGGTGGGAACTGAAGCTTTCTTT
CAWSVTVGTEAFF
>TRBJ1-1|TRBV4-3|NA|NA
TGCGCCAGCAGCCAAGAAGAGACAGGCGCCACTGAAGCTTTCTTT
CASSQEETGATEAFF
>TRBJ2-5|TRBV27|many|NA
TGTGCCAGCAGTATGGGAGGTTTAGAGACCCAGTACTTC
CASSMGGLETQYF
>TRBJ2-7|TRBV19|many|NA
TGTGCCAGTAGTAGCCCCGGGACCCTTGGCGGCTACGAGCAGTACTTC
CASSSPGTLGGYEQYF
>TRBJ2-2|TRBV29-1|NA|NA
TGCAGCGTTGAGGTGGAGAACACCGGGGAGCTGTTTTTT
CSVEVENTGELFF
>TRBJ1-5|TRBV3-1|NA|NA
TGTGCCAGCAGCCAATTTCAGGGGTTGAGTCAGCCCCAGCATTTT
CASSQFQGLSQPQHF
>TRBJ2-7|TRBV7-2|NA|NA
TGTGCCAGCAGCTTAGGAGCGGGTCTTAGTAACGAGCAGTACTTC
CASSLGAGLSNEQYF
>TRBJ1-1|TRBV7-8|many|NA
TGTGCCAGCAGCTCCAGGGTCGGTTTGAACACTGAAGCTTTCTTT
CASSSRVGLNTEAFF
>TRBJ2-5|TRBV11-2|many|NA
TGTGCCAGCAGCTTAAACGCTCAAGAGACCCAGTACTTC
CASSLNAQETQYF
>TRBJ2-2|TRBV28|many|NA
TGTGCCAGCAGTTTTCCCGGACACTTCGGGACCGGGGAGCTGTTTTTT
CASSFPGHFGTGELFF
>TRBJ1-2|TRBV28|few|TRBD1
TGTGCCAGCGGCTCCGGGACAGGGGATGGGTATGGCTACACCTTC
CASGSGTGDGYGYTF
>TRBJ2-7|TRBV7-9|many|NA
TGTGCCAGCAGCCTCAGACCCTACGAGCAGTACTTC
CASSLRPYEQYF
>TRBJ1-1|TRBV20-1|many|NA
TGCAGTGCTAGTCCTCGTAACCTCTTGAACACTGAAGCTTTCTTT
CSASPRNLLNTEAFF
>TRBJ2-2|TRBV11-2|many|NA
TGTGCCAGCAGCTTCCTGGCGGGGGCGGGCGGGGAGCTGTTTTTT
CASSFLAGAGGELFF
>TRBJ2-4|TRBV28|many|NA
TGTGCCAGCAGTCCCCTACGACAGGTCAAAAACATTCAGTACTTC
CASSPLRQVKNIQYF
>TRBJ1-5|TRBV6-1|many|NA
TGTGCCAGCCGGGCAGGCGATCAGCCCCAGCATTTT
CASRAGDQPQHF